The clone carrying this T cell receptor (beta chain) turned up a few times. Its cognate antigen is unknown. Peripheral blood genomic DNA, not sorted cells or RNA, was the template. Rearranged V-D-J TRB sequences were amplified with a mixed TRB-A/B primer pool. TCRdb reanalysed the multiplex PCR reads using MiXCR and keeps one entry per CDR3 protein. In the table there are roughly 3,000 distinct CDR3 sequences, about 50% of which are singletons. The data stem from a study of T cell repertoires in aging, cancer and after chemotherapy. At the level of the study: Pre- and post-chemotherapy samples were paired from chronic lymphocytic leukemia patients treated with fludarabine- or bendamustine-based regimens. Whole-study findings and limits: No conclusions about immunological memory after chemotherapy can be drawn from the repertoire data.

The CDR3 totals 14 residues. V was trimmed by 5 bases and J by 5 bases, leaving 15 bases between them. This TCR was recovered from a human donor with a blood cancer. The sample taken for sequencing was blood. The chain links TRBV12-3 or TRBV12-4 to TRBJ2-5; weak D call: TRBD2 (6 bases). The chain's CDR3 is CASSRDLASETQYF. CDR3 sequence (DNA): TGTGCCAGCAGTCGAGATCTAGCGTCTGAGACCCAGTACTTC.